A single sample is the source of the 32 T cell receptor beta chains below, sequenced in a study of shared T cell receptors in the human thymus. TCRdb keeps only in-frame clones here, not all; method: immunoSEQ multiplex PCR. This sample has roughly 660,000 clones; 88% occur once, and the top ten carry 0.0085% to 0.012%. The data also belong to a second study, concerning human thymus T cells.

The sequenced material came from thymocytes. These receptors were taken from a boy less than two years old with a congenital heart defect.

CDR3 nucleotide sequence: TGTGCCAGTCGACCGTCGGCCAGGGGTGACGAGCAGTACTTC. It codes for CASRPSARGDEQYF. This chain connects TRBV6-5 to TRBJ2-7; TRBD1 might be the D (6 bases). V was clipped by 9 bases and J by 5 bases, with 20 bases between them. The CDR3 has 14 amino acids. Germline V gene data show CDR1 as MNHEY and CDR2 as SVGAGI.

The chain couples TRBV19 to TRBJ2-7; 9 positions agree with TRBD2. V was pared by 5 bases and J by 2 bases, with 7 bases of the junction left unmatched. The germline V gene encodes CDR1 LNHDA and CDR2 SQIVND (reference sequence). This CDR3 spans 15 amino acids. CDR3 residues: CASSRPSGAPYEQYF. The CDR3, as DNA: TGTGCCAGTAGTCGTCCTAGCGGGGCTCCCTACGAGCAGTACTTC.

This chain links TRBV12-5 with TRBJ2-5; 8 bases are shared with TRBD2. Unmatched junction bases numbered 0, after V lost 6 bases and J lost 3 bases. This CDR3 spans 12 amino acids. CDR1 LGHNT and CDR2 FRNRAP come from the germline V gene. The CDR3 spells CASGLAEETQYF. The CDR3 DNA sequence: TGTGCTAGTGGACTAGCGGAAGAGACCCAGTACTTC.

V is TRBV6-1 and J is TRBJ2-7; TRBD2 is a possible D gene (5 bases). V shed 4 bases and J shed 6 bases, with 7 bases lying between them. The CDR3 totals 11 residues. Germline-derived CDR1 and CDR2 are MNHNS and SASEGT. The CDR3 loop is CASSATSEQYF. CDR3 coding DNA: TGTGCCAGCAGTGCCACTAGCGAGCAGTACTTC.

The gene calls are TRBV5-5 and TRBJ2-7, with 8 bases aligning to TRBD2. Looked up from germline, CDR1 is SGHKS and CDR2 is YYEKEE (reference sequence). After removal of 3 bases from V and 0 bases from J, the junction contained 2 bases not matched to a gene. The CDR3 contains 14 residues. CDR3 DNA: TGTGCCAGCAGCTGGGGACTAGGCTCCTACGAGCAGTACTTC. Amino acids: CASSWGLGSYEQYF. Full variable domain (remainder filled in from reference TRBV5-5 and TRBJ2-7): DAGVTQSPTHLIKTRGQQVTLRCSPISGHKSVSWYQQVLGQGPQFIFQYYEKEERGRGNFPDRFSARQFPNYSSELNVNALLLGDSALYLCASSWGLGSYEQYFGPGTRLTVT.

In nucleotides, the CDR3 is TGCGCCAGCAGTGGGCCCTACGAGCAGTACTTC. Its translation: CASSGPYEQYF. The chain couples TRBV10-1 to TRBJ2-7; D remains unclear. The V end lost 4 bases, the J end lost 2 bases, and 3 bases lay between the germline ends. CDR3 length: 11 residues. CDR1 WNHNN and CDR2 SYGVQD come from the germline V gene (reference sequence).

This clone was counted a single time. V gene TRBV2 combines with J gene TRBJ2-4; 9 nucleotides agree with TRBD2. Trimming removed 6 bases from V and 0 bases from J; junction bases left unmatched: 12. The length of the CDR3 is 18 residues. Germline V gene data show CDR1 as SNHLY and CDR2 as FYNNEI. This CDR3 is CASRSAGGTPLAKNIQYF. In nucleotides, the CDR3 is TGTGCCAGCAGGTCAGCGGGAGGTACCCCTTTAGCCAAAAACATTCAGTACTTC.

The genes are TRBV27 and TRBJ2-7, with TRBD2 matching over 7 bases. The CDR3 has 18 residues. Germline V gene sequence: CDR1 MNHEY, CDR2 SMNVEV (reference sequence). V was clipped by 6 bases and J by 3 bases; unmatched bases: 20. The CDR3: CASRGGSGIRRSGYEQYF. Here the CDR3 DNA reads TGTGCCAGCAGGGGAGGGTCAGGGATTCGTCGGAGTGGCTACGAGCAGTACTTC.

The chain joins TRBV7-9 to TRBJ2-1; D gene ambiguous. The V gene lost 4 bases and the J gene lost 5 bases, with 6 bases spanning the gap. The CDR3 contains 12 residues. Germline lookup yields CDR1 SEHNR and CDR2 FQNEAQ (reference sequence). The CDR3 sequence: CASSSDNNEQFF. The CDR3 DNA is TGTGCCAGCAGCTCCGACAACAATGAGCAGTTCTTC.

This sequence joins TRBV14 and TRBJ2-7; D uncertain. CDR3 length equals 16 residues. Germline V gives CDR1 SGHDN, CDR2 FVKESK. V lost 0 bases and J 0 bases, leaving 12 bases between the germline ends. For the CDR3, the DNA is TGTGCCAGCAGCCAAGAGGTGGTTCGGTTCTCCTACGAGCAGTACTTC. This encodes CASSQEVVRFSYEQYF. The variable domain in full, completed from reference TRBV14 and TRBJ2-7, reads EAGVTQFPSHSVIEKGQTVTLRCDPISGHDNLYWYRRVMGKEIKFLLHFVKESKQDESGMPNNRFLAERTGGTYSTLKVQPAELEDSGVYFCASSQEVVRFSYEQYFGPGTRLTVT.

A few counts support this clone. This chain connects TRBV23-1 to TRBJ1-2; 9 nucleotides agree with TRBD1. Being an ORF, TRBV23-1 has a function that is uncertain. This CDR3 spans 16 amino acids. With V trimmed by 4 bases and J by 6 bases, 12 bases remained unmatched. The CDR3 sequence: CASSLLQNRGRNGYTF. CDR3 bases: TGCGCCAGCAGTCTACTACAAAACAGGGGGCGGAATGGCTACACCTTC.

The chain has TRBV11-1 and TRBJ2-7; 8 positions match TRBD1. The germline V gene has CDR1 SGHAT and CDR2 FQDESV (reference sequence). The V gene end was trimmed by 5 bases and the J gene end by 3 bases; junction bases not matched to a gene: 3. CDR3 length: 13 residues. As DNA, the CDR3 is TGTGCCAGCAGCCACGGACAGGGCTACGAGCAGTACTTC. It translates to CASSHGQGYEQYF.

This chain uses TRBV27 with TRBJ2-7, with TRBD1 identical over 10 bases. The CDR3 has 16 amino acids. In germline, CDR1 is MNHEY, CDR2 SMNVEV (reference sequence). V trimming: 3 bases; J trimming: 4 bases; junction bases outside the gene matches: 9. CDR3 residues: CASSLDRGGRGYEQYF. The CDR3 DNA is TGTGCCAGCAGTTTGGACAGGGGGGGGCGTGGGTACGAGCAGTACTTC.

The chain uses TRBV7-6 and TRBJ2-1, with TRBD1 matching over 8 bases. The germline gives CDR1 SGHVS, CDR2 FNYEAQ. The CDR3 is 16 residues long. V trimming: 5 bases; J trimming: 8 bases; junction bases outside the gene matches: 14. Here the CDR3 reads CASSQLPGQGRDEQFF. CDR3 sequence (DNA): TGTGCCAGCAGCCAACTTCCTGGACAGGGTAGGGATGAGCAGTTCTTC.

This chain links TRBV5-1 with TRBJ2-1; tentative D call: TRBD2 (6 bases). The CDR3 loop spans 13 amino acids. V was trimmed by 1 base and J by 8 bases, leaving 10 bases between them. In germline, CDR1 is SGHRS, CDR2 YFSETQ. The CDR3, as DNA: TGCGCCAGCAGCTTGTGGACGGGGGATGAGCAGTTCTTC. It encodes CASSLWTGDEQFF.

The chain recombines TRBV28 with TRBJ1-2; D is possibly TRBD1 (5 bases). The CDR3 totals 18 residues. Germline CDR1 reads MDHEN; CDR2 reads SYDVKM. The germline V and J ends were trimmed by 2 bases and 2 bases, with 21 bases remaining between them. As DNA, the CDR3 is TGTGCCAGCAGTTTACCCACACTATGGGTCCAGGGAAACTATGGCTACACCTTC. It yields the protein CASSLPTLWVQGNYGYTF.

V gene TRBV5-4 combines with J gene TRBJ2-5, with 11 positions matching TRBD2. The J call may not be correct, given that the DNA end is closer to TRBJ2-7. This CDR3 spans 15 amino acids. Looked up from germline, CDR1 is SGHNT and CDR2 is YYREEE (reference sequence). As DNA, the CDR3 is TGTGCCAGCAGCTTCCCGGGACTAGCGGATCACGAGCAGTACTTC. It codes for CASSFPGLADHEQYF.

The rearrangement uses TRBV5-6 and TRBJ1-1, with 10 nucleotides matching TRBD1. Germline assignment: CDR1 SGHDT and CDR2 YYEEEE. The trim removed 0 bases at V and 11 bases at J, leaving 10 bases unmatched. The CDR3 length is 15 residues. The CDR3 DNA reads TGTGCCAGCAGCTTGGTAGTGACAGGGGGCGCGGGGGCTTTCTTT. Translated, it gives CASSLVVTGGAGAFF.

The chain joins TRBV2 to TRBJ2-1; 10 bases fit TRBD2. Germline lookup yields CDR1 SNHLY and CDR2 FYNNEI. The CDR3 spans 16 residues. J lost 4 bases, V lost 6 bases, and 9 bases had no gene match. The CDR3 bases are TGTGCCAGCAGCACCCCGACTAGCGGGTCTTACAATGAGCAGTTCTTC. It yields the protein CASSTPTSGSYNEQFF. Complete variable domain (other parts from reference TRBV2 and TRBJ2-1): EPEVTQTPSHQVTQMGQEVILRCVPISNHLYFYWYRQILGQKVEFLVSFYNNEISEKSEIFDDQFSVERPDGSNFTLKIRSTKLEDSAMYFCASSTPTSGSYNEQFFGPGTRLTVL.

J is TRBJ1-2 and V is TRBV28; D is ambiguous. The CDR3 consists of 11 residues. The germline CDR1 and CDR2 sequences are MDHEN and SYDVKM. V was pared by 5 bases and J by 8 bases, with 9 bases between. CDR3 sequence: CASSTRSGYTF. The CDR3 nucleotides read TGTGCCAGCAGTACCCGGAGCGGCTACACCTTC.

This chain joins TRBV28 and TRBJ2-7, with unresolved D. Looked up from germline, CDR1 is MDHEN and CDR2 is SYDVKM. The CDR3 covers 15 residues. The V and J ends lost 6 bases and 3 bases respectively, with 18 bases between them. CDR3 protein: CASSPIILPRYEQYF. DNA of the CDR3: TGTGCCAGCAGCCCGATCATCCTACCCCGCTACGAGCAGTACTTC.

The chain joins TRBV27 to TRBJ2-7, with 7 bases fitting TRBD1. The CDR3 runs to 14 residues. Germline V lookup: CDR1 MNHEY, CDR2 SMNVEV (reference sequence). Trimming at V came to 6 bases and at J to 4 bases, leaving 9 bases not matched to a gene. CDR3 sequence (DNA): TGTGCCAGCAGAGGACAGGTCCTAGATTACGAGCAGTACTTC. This codes for CASRGQVLDYEQYF.

The gene calls are TRBV11-2 and TRBJ2-7; TRBD1 agrees at 7 bases. This CDR3 region has 13 residues. V gave up 5 bases and J gave up 1 base; unmatched junction bases: 2. Germline loops: CDR1 SGHAT, CDR2 FQNNGV. CDR3 nucleotides: TGTGCCAGCAGCCGGGGACAGTCCTACGAGCAGTACTTC. Translating it yields CASSRGQSYEQYF.

This chain connects TRBV6-1 to TRBJ1-5, with D perhaps matching TRBD1 (5 bases). Germline V gives CDR1 MNHNS, CDR2 SASEGT. The germline V and J ends were trimmed by 2 bases and 3 bases, with 20 bases remaining between them. The CDR3 is 18 residues long. The CDR3 spells CASSEPGGDAPINQPQHF. The CDR3 DNA sequence: TGTGCCAGCAGTGAACCGGGGGGGGACGCCCCAATCAATCAGCCCCAGCATTTT.

The J gene is TRBJ2-5, the V gene TRBV2; TRBD2 agrees at 11 bases. Germline CDR1 reads SNHLY; CDR2 reads FYNNEI. This CDR3 is 16 amino acids long. V shed 6 bases and J 1 base; nucleotides not matched to a gene: 7. The CDR3 DNA reads TGTGCCAGCAGAGCCACTCTAGCGGGAGGCCAAGAGACCCAGTACTTC. Translating gives CASRATLAGGQETQYF.

This chain connects TRBV10-1 to TRBJ2-7; the match to TRBD1 covers 7 bases. There are 12 residues in the CDR3. Germline loops: CDR1 WNHNN, CDR2 SYGVQD (reference sequence). Losses at the gene ends were 8 bases for V and 2 bases for J; bases not matched to a gene: 3. For the CDR3, the DNA is TGCGCCAGCTGGGACAGCCCCTACGAGCAGTACTTC. Protein: CASWDSPYEQYF.

This sequence joins TRBV30 and TRBJ2-5; 10 nucleotides line up with TRBD2. The junction had 14 bases not matched to a gene; V was cut back by 0 bases and J by 4 bases. This CDR3 region has 18 residues. In germline, CDR1 is GTSNPN, CDR2 SVGIG (reference sequence). CDR3 sequence: CAWSVRRISGRARETQYF. The CDR3 DNA reads as TGTGCCTGGAGTGTACGGAGGATAAGCGGGAGGGCCAGAGAGACCCAGTACTTC.

The chain couples TRBV7-9 to TRBJ2-3; D is perhaps TRBD2 (6 bases). V lost 1 base to trimming and J lost 6 bases, with 11 bases between them. The CDR3 sequence is 14 residues long. CDR1 is SEHNR and CDR2 is FQNEAQ in the germline V gene (reference sequence). CDR3 coding DNA: TGTGCCAGCAGCTTAGGGTCTAGCGTGGATACGCAGTATTTT. This translates into CASSLGSSVDTQYF.

This clone has only a few counts. V is TRBV4-3 and J is TRBJ2-3; D is perhaps TRBD2 (5 bases). The CDR3 length is 11 residues. Germline V gives CDR1 LGHNA, CDR2 YSLEER. Trimming shortened V by 8 bases and J by 4 bases, and 7 bases separated the two germline ends. This chain's CDR3 is CASGGPDTQYF. The CDR3 nucleotides read TGCGCCAGCGGAGGCCCAGATACGCAGTATTTT.

This clone was observed a few times. This sequence joins TRBV5-4 and TRBJ2-3, with 8 bases aligning to TRBD1. This CDR3 is 15 amino acids long. CDR1 is SGHNT and CDR2 is YYREEE in the germline V gene (reference sequence). V was clipped by 1 base and J by 4 bases; unmatched bases: 5. The CDR3 DNA reads TGTGCCAGCAGCTTGTGGACAGGGCCTCCAGATACGCAGTATTTT. It yields the protein CASSLWTGPPDTQYF.

V is TRBV7-6 and J is TRBJ2-1, with 9 bases lining up with TRBD2. V lost 6 bases, J lost 6 bases, and 3 bases stayed unmatched. CDR1 is SGHVS and CDR2 is FNYEAQ in the germline V gene. The CDR3 covers 13 residues. CDR3 region: CASRSSGTNEQFF. CDR3 DNA: TGTGCCAGCAGATCTAGCGGGACCAATGAGCAGTTCTTC.

The rearrangement uses TRBV4-1 and TRBJ2-7; the match to TRBD2 covers 10 bases. V shed 4 bases, J shed 1 base, and the junction held 10 bases outside the gene matches. The CDR3 consists of 17 residues. In germline, CDR1 is MGHRA, CDR2 YSYEKL. The CDR3 sequence: CASSPHLTAGGSYEQYF. CDR3 coding DNA: TGCGCCAGCAGCCCACACCTAACAGCGGGAGGGTCCTACGAGCAGTACTTC.